The 20 T cell receptor beta chains in this list originate from one sample, sequenced in a study of control samples from healthy donors and cancer patients. Libraries were prepared by immunoSEQ multiplex PCR; TCRdb keeps only in-frame clonotypes and omits some of them. The profile covers 150,000 to 180,000 clones, with 93% appearing a single time and 2% to 2.5% taken by the ten largest. The sequencing sample was made of blood. These receptors were collected from a man aged 50-59 years in good health.

The CDR3 is CASSLGDTEAFF. The CDR3 DNA follows: TGTGCCAGCAGTTTAGGGGACACTGAAGCTTTCTTT. The chain couples TRBV28 to TRBJ1-1; no firm D call. V lost 2 bases, J lost 3 bases, and 4 bases lay in between. The CDR3 contains 12 residues. CDR1 is MDHEN, CDR2 SYDVKM, per germline.

The chain couples TRBV2 to TRBJ1-1, with 9 positions matching TRBD1. V lost 10 bases to trimming and J lost 4 bases; unmatched junction nucleotides: 10. This CDR3 has 14 amino acids. The germline gives CDR1 SNHLY, CDR2 FYNNEI. CDR3 DNA: TGTGCCATTTCGGGACAGGGAGAGATCACTGAAGCTTTCTTT. It encodes CAISGQGEITEAFF.

The chain couples TRBV28 to TRBJ2-3, with 10 bases that match TRBD1. Germline V lookup: CDR1 MDHEN, CDR2 SYDVKM. Germline trimming cut 5 bases from V and 3 bases from J; bases unmatched to any gene: 2. The CDR3 has 14 residues. As DNA, the CDR3 is TGTGCCAGCAGTGGACAGGGGGGAACAGATACGCAGTATTTT. Amino acid sequence: CASSGQGGTDTQYF.

The chain joins TRBV10-3 to TRBJ1-1; the match to TRBD1 covers 10 bases. Germline assignment: CDR1 ENHRY and CDR2 SYGVKD. V was pared by 6 bases and J by 1 base, with 8 bases of the junction left unmatched. The CDR3 is 16 amino acids. The CDR3 DNA sequence: TGTGCCATCAGGACCGGGACAGGGGTTTCGAACACTGAAGCTTTCTTT. Its translation: CAIRTGTGVSNTEAFF.

The count of this clone is one. The V gene is TRBV30, the J gene TRBJ2-7; 7 nucleotides line up with TRBD1. J gave up 7 bases and V 4 bases, and 10 bases lay outside the gene matches. There are 13 residues in the CDR3. Germline V gives CDR1 GTSNPN, CDR2 SVGIG (reference sequence). The chain's CDR3 is CAWTKPGTDEQYF. DNA of the CDR3: TGTGCCTGGACCAAACCGGGGACAGATGAGCAGTACTTC.

The chain carries TRBV29-1 and TRBJ2-5; unclear D gene. The CDR3 runs 13 residues. The V gene's germline CDR1 is SQVTM and CDR2 ANQGSEA. The V end lost 0 bases, the J end lost 5 bases, and 10 bases lay between the germline ends. This chain's CDR3 is CSVEDWPFETQYF. As DNA, the CDR3 is TGCAGCGTTGAAGATTGGCCCTTTGAGACCCAGTACTTC.

The chain joins TRBV11-2 to TRBJ2-1; 11 bases match TRBD2. Germline V gives CDR1 SGHAT, CDR2 FQNNGV. CDR3 length: 16 residues. V dropped 5 bases and J dropped 7; count of bases not matched to a gene: 10. CDR3 bases: TGTGCCAGCAGCACCCTTAGCGGGAGGGCCGGGAATGAGCAGTTCTTC. It encodes CASSTLSGRAGNEQFF.

This clone was counted a few times. The rearrangement uses TRBV10-2 and TRBJ1-5, with D maybe TRBD1 (6 bases). Germline V CDR1 and CDR2: WSHSY, SAAADI. CDR3 size: 15 residues. V was shortened by 6 bases and J by 2 bases, with 14 bases between the two germline ends. The CDR3 spells CASRPGQIGNQPQHF. CDR3 bases: TGCGCCAGCAGACCCGGACAGATAGGCAATCAGCCCCAGCATTTT.

V and J are TRBV28 and TRBJ2-1; D ambiguous. V dropped 3 bases and J dropped 8 bases, with 14 bases sitting between them. The CDR3 contains 14 residues. Germline-derived CDR1 and CDR2 are MDHEN and SYDVKM. The CDR3 region has the DNA TGTGCCAGCAGTTTGGTGCCCCGCCGCGATGAGCAGTTCTTC. Translated, it gives CASSLVPRRDEQFF.

This chain uses TRBV29-1 with TRBJ2-1; D is unresolved. This CDR3 is built from 13 residues. Trimming cost V 4 bases and J 5 bases, with 12 bases left between them. Germline CDR1 SQVTM, CDR2 ANQGSEA. The CDR3 reads CSVGGRLNNEQFF. The CDR3 DNA reads TGCAGCGTTGGCGGCAGACTTAACAATGAGCAGTTCTTC.

The genes are TRBV28 and TRBJ2-5, with TRBD2 matching 7 bases. There are 13 residues in the CDR3. V dropped 6 bases and J dropped 2; count of bases not matched to a gene: 3. CDR1 and CDR2 from the germline V gene are MDHEN and SYDVKM. The CDR3 bases are TGTGCCAGCAGCTGGGGACTACAAGAGACCCAGTACTTC. This codes for CASSWGLQETQYF.

J is TRBJ1-1 and V is TRBV30; TRBD1 matches at 9 bases. Trimming took 2 bases from V and 4 from J; bases not matched to a gene: 5. Germline CDR1 GTSNPN, CDR2 SVGIG (reference sequence). This CDR3 spans 14 amino acids. CDR3 DNA: TGTGCCTGGAGTTTTCGGGACAGGGTCACTGAAGCTTTCTTT. It translates to CAWSFRDRVTEAFF.

This clone has only one observation. V and J are TRBV18 and TRBJ2-3; 10 nucleotides agree with TRBD2. The V segment lost 2 bases and the J segment 0 bases; nucleotides outside the gene matches: 8. CDR1 is KGHSH, CDR2 LQKENI, per germline. This CDR3 comprises 18 residues. DNA for the CDR3: TGTGCCAGCTCACCAACCTTCGGACTAGCGGAGAGCACAGATACGCAGTATTTT. Translated: CASSPTFGLAESTDTQYF.

The genes are TRBV5-1 and TRBJ2-7, with 7 bases matching TRBD2. The V and J ends lost 4 bases and 2 bases, in that order; junction bases with no gene match: 6. CDR3 length: 14 residues. Germline V gives CDR1 SGHRS, CDR2 YFSETQ. The CDR3 bases are TGCGCCAGCAGCCCCGGGACTACAGCCTACGAGCAGTACTTC. Protein product: CASSPGTTAYEQYF.

In its sample, this clone was seen a few times. The chain combines TRBV18 with TRBJ1-6; tentative D call: TRBD1 (6 bases). Trimming took 6 bases from V and 9 from J, leaving 15 bases between them. Germline CDR1 is KGHSH and CDR2 is LQKENI. This CDR3 comprises 14 residues. The CDR3 sequence is CASSRTAQGSPLHF. CDR3 bases: TGTGCCAGCTCTCGGACAGCCCAGGGTTCACCCCTCCACTTT.

This rearrangement joins TRBV7-8 to TRBJ2-6; D possibly corresponds to TRBD2 (6 bases). The CDR3 sequence is 17 residues long. Germline V CDR1 and CDR2: SGHVS, FQNEAQ. V was trimmed by 2 bases and J by 3 bases, leaving 14 bases between them. The CDR3 nucleotides are TGTGCCAGCAGCTTATTCGGCGGGGCAGGTGGGGCCAACGTCCTGACTTTC. Translating gives CASSLFGGAGGANVLTF.

This clone was detected only a few times. V and J are TRBV14 and TRBJ1-6; D may be TRBD1 (5 bases). V was pared by 4 bases and J by 9 bases, with 16 bases between. Per germline, CDR1 SGHDN and CDR2 FVKESK. The CDR3 runs to 15 residues. CDR3 loop: CASSRDQGKGSPLHF. The CDR3 bases are TGTGCCAGCAGCCGAGACCAGGGAAAGGGTTCACCCCTCCACTTT. Variable domain in full (rest from reference TRBV14 and TRBJ1-6): EAGVTQFPSHSVIEKGQTVTLRCDPISGHDNLYWYRRVMGKEIKFLLHFVKESKQDESGMPNNRFLAERTGGTYSTLKVQPAELEDSGVYFCASSRDQGKGSPLHFGNGTRLTVT.

This chain connects TRBV9 to TRBJ2-1; D remains ambiguous. Trimming took 3 bases from V and 0 from J, leaving 7 bases between them. This CDR3 spans 14 amino acids. CDR1 is SGDLS, CDR2 YYNGEE, per germline. CDR3: CASSGLGSYNEQFF. DNA of the CDR3: TGTGCCAGCAGCGGATTAGGCTCCTACAATGAGCAGTTCTTC.

This clone showed up just a few times. V is TRBV3-1 (or the pseudogene TRBV3-2) and J is TRBJ2-7; D not resolved. V gave up 5 bases and J gave up 0 bases, with 5 bases separating them. In germline, CDR1 is LGHDT, CDR2 YNNKEL (reference sequence). This CDR3 has 12 residues. The CDR3 region has the DNA TGTGCCAGCAGCGCGAGCTCCTACGAGCAGTACTTC. Amino acids: CASSASSYEQYF.

The chain joins TRBV9 to TRBJ2-7; 9 nucleotides align to TRBD2. CDR1 is SGDLS, CDR2 YYNGEE, per germline. With 4 bases clipped from V and 6 bases from J, the junction kept 8 bases outside the gene matches. This CDR3 contains 14 residues. The CDR3 is CASSPLLAGSEQYF. DNA for the CDR3: TGTGCCAGCAGCCCCCTACTAGCGGGCAGCGAGCAGTACTTC.